This TCR beta chain was found in a study of cytomegalovirus exposure and HLA in healthy donors. The study's findings and limits: For most TCR sequences rarity was the rule, although some public TCRs occurred in many donors. Among the CMV-associated chains, a few were confirmed in vitro as specific for CMV antigens.

Note on this clone: Its target is unknown.

In the PCR, 60 Vbeta and 13 Jbeta primers were used. TCRdb's copy holds only in-frame clones and misses some; the assay was immunoSEQ multiplex PCR. The sample has fewer than 200,000 clones; about three quarters are singletons. Per the germline V gene, CDR1 is MDHEN and CDR2 is SYDVKM. The V end lost 1 base, the J end lost 8 bases, and 15 bases lay between the germline ends. The CDR3 is 15 residues long. The chain combines TRBV28 with TRBJ2-1; no firm D call. The clonotype was recovered from a man aged 35-49 years in good health and CMV-seropositive. Material for sequencing was PBMCs. CDR3 region: CASSLFGTLGDEQFF. For the CDR3, the DNA is TGTGCCAGCAGTTTATTTGGTACTCTAGGCGATGAGCAGTTCTTC.